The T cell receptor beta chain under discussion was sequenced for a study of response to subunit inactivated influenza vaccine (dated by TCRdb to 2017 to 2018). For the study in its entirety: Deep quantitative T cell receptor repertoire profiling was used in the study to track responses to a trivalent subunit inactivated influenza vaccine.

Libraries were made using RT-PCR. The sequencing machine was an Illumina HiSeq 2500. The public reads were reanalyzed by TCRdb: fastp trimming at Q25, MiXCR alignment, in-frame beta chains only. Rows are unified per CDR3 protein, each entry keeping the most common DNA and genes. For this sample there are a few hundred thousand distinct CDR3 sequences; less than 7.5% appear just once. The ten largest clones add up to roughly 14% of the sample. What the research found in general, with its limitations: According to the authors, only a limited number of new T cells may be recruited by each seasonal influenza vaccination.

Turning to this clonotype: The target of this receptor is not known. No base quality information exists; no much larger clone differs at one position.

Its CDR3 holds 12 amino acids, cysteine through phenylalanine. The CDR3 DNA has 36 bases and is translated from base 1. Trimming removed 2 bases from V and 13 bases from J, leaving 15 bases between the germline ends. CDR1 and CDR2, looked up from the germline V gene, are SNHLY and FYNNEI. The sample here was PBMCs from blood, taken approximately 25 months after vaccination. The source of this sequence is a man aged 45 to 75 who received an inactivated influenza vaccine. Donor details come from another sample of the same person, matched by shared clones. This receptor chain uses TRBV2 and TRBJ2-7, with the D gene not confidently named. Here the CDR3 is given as CASSERRYSKYF. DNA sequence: TGTGCCAGCAGTGAAAGGCGTTACAGTAAATACTTC.